Below, 15 T cell receptor beta chains from the same sample are listed, as sequenced in a study of T-cell memory formation after mild COVID-19. TCRdb reprocessed the 5' RACE reads via MiXCR and lists one record per CDR3 protein. The sample holds a few hundred thousand distinct CDR3 sequences, about 20% seen once. The source material was PBMCs or a T cell subset sorted from them (not recorded which). The receptors here all came from a man aged 18 to 30 who had mild COVID-19 (a few samples of this study predate the infection). Cell type and time point are not known.

V gene TRBV7-9 combines with J gene TRBJ2-7; unclear D gene. Germline lookup yields CDR1 SEHNR and CDR2 FQNEAQ (reference sequence). Trimming removed 8 bases from V and 1 base from J, with 12 bases in between. The CDR3 runs to 13 residues. In nucleotides, the CDR3 is TGTGCCAGCTACGGACCAACTTCCTACGAGCAGTACTTC. This gives the protein CASYGPTSYEQYF.

This clonotype was recorded a few times. The rearrangement links TRBV27 to TRBJ1-6; D unclear. V was trimmed by 8 bases and J by 10 bases, leaving 18 bases between them. CDR1 and CDR2 (germline): MNHEY, SMNVEV (reference sequence). The CDR3 sequence is 14 residues long. The CDR3 protein is CASHRPGIGSPLHF. The CDR3 DNA sequence: TGTGCCAGCCACCGCCCCGGTATAGGGTCACCCCTCCACTTT.

Only a few counts were recorded for this clonotype. This chain links TRBV6-2 or TRBV6-3 with TRBJ2-1; 13 bases match TRBD2. This CDR3 spans 15 amino acids. The trim removed 6 bases at V and 4 bases at J, leaving 3 bases unmatched. Germline lookup yields CDR1 MNHEY and CDR2 SVGEGT. CDR3 loop: CASRQLAGGYNEQFF. The CDR3 bases are TGTGCCAGCAGGCAACTAGCGGGGGGGTACAATGAGCAGTTCTTC.

The CDR3 here is CASRRGASSYEQYF. The CDR3 DNA is TGTGCCAGTAGGCGGGGGGCCAGCTCCTACGAGCAGTACTTC. The chain is built from TRBV19 and TRBJ2-7, with 8 positions matching TRBD2. CDR1 and CDR2 from the germline V gene are LNHDA and SQIVND (reference sequence). CDR3 size: 14 residues. The trim removed 6 bases at V and 0 bases at J, leaving 4 bases unmatched.

The rearrangement joins TRBV3-1 to TRBJ1-5; TRBD1 might be the D (6 bases). CDR3 length: 14 residues. The germline V gene has CDR1 LGHDT and CDR2 YNNKEL (reference sequence). The V end lost 1 base, the J end lost 7 bases, and 11 bases lay between the germline ends. As DNA, the CDR3 is TGTGCCAGCAGCCAAGGAACAGGGCAACAGCCCCAGCATTTT. It translates to CASSQGTGQQPQHF.

The table lists this clonotype with a few counts. This chain uses TRBV12-3 or TRBV12-4 with TRBJ1-5; perhaps TRBD1 as D (5 bases). V was clipped by 7 bases and J by 3 bases, with 13 bases between them. The CDR3 length is 14 residues. As DNA, the CDR3 is TGTGCCAGCACCGCCCTAGGGGCCAATCAGCCCCAGCATTTT. This codes for CASTALGANQPQHF.

This chain links TRBV30 with TRBJ2-2; D remains unclear. In germline, CDR1 is GTSNPN, CDR2 SVGIG (reference sequence). CDR3 size: 16 residues. The V end was cut by 5 bases, the J end by 0 bases, with 16 bases between. In nucleotides, the CDR3 is TGTGCCTGGGACGCCGGCCACTCTTCGAACACCGGGGAGCTGTTTTTT. It specifies CAWDAGHSSNTGELFF.

This clonotype was counted only a few times. This chain joins TRBV29-1 and TRBJ2-5; 9 nucleotides match TRBD2. CDR1 SQVTM and CDR2 ANQGSEA come from the germline V gene. The CDR3 is 15 residues long. V lost 5 bases to trimming and J lost 4 bases; unmatched junction nucleotides: 11. CDR3 residues: CSVSLAGRPLETQYF. In DNA form, the CDR3 reads TGCAGCGTTAGCCTAGCGGGGCGTCCTTTAGAGACCCAGTACTTC. The complete variable domain, with remaining parts taken from reference TRBV29-1 and TRBJ2-5, reads SAVISQKPSRDICQRGTSLTIQCQVDSQVTMMFWYRQQPGQSLTLIATANQGSEATYESGFVIDKFPISRPNLTFSTLTVSNMSPEDSSIYLCSVSLAGRPLETQYFGPGTRLLVL.

The rearrangement joins TRBV12-3 or TRBV12-4 to TRBJ1-5; possible D gene TRBD1, 6 bases. V was cut by 10 bases and J by 6 bases, with 19 bases left in between. The CDR3 is 14 amino acids. The CDR3 bases are TGTGCCACCACGCAGGGACAAGTTTCTCAGCCCCAGCATTTT. This encodes CATTQGQVSQPQHF.

This chain uses TRBV5-1 with TRBJ1-2; 7 bases fit TRBD1. Germline-derived CDR1 and CDR2 are SGHRS and YFSETQ. With V trimmed by 0 bases and J by 2 bases, 1 base remained unmatched. The CDR3 is made up of 14 amino acids. The CDR3 nucleotides are TGCGCCAGCAGCTTGGCGACAGGGAACTATGGCTACACCTTC. This translates into CASSLATGNYGYTF.

This clonotype turned up a few times. The genes are TRBV3-1 and TRBJ2-5; unclear D gene. From germline, CDR1 is LGHDT and CDR2 YNNKEL (reference sequence). Trimming removed 3 bases at V and 2 bases at J, with 10 bases between. The CDR3 spans 14 residues. The CDR3 DNA follows: TGTGCCAGCAGCCAGGGTAGTTGGCAAGAGACCCAGTACTTC. Protein sequence: CASSQGSWQETQYF.

This clonotype came up a few times. The chain couples TRBV20-1 to TRBJ1-4, with 7 bases identical to TRBD1. The germline CDR1 and CDR2 sequences are DFQATT and SNEGSKA (reference sequence). The CDR3 length is 13 residues. With 6 bases clipped from V and 8 bases from J, the junction kept 9 bases outside the gene matches. The CDR3 loop reads CSAPPGGGEKLFF. CDR3 DNA sequence: TGCAGTGCCCCCCCAGGGGGTGGCGAAAAACTGTTTTTT.

The chain is built from TRBV20-1 and TRBJ2-7, with 8 positions matching TRBD2. Germline V lookup: CDR1 DFQATT, CDR2 SNEGSKA (reference sequence). There are 14 residues in the CDR3. V trimming: 0 bases; J trimming: 2 bases; junction bases outside the gene matches: 3. The CDR3 DNA reads TGCAGTGCTAGAGAAGCGGGGGTGACCTACGAGCAGTACGTC. Translated, it gives CSAREAGVTYEQYV.

This rearrangement joins TRBV30 to TRBJ1-2, with D hard to call. The germline V and J ends were trimmed by 0 bases and 4 bases, with 3 bases remaining between them. The CDR3 runs 11 residues. CDR1 GTSNPN and CDR2 SVGIG come from the germline V gene (reference sequence). The CDR3 loop reads CAWSVSYGYTF. As DNA, the CDR3 is TGTGCCTGGAGTGTTTCCTATGGCTACACCTTC.

This clonotype was picked up a small number of times. V and J are TRBV15 and TRBJ2-2; 7 positions match TRBD1. The CDR3 is 16 residues long. CDR1 and CDR2 from the germline V gene are LNHNV and YYDKDF (reference sequence). V lost 3 bases and J lost 4; bases outside the gene matches: 8. The DNA of the CDR3 is TGTGCCACCAGCAGCTCCGGGACAGTAAGCACCGGGGAGCTGTTTTTT. Translating gives CATSSSGTVSTGELFF.